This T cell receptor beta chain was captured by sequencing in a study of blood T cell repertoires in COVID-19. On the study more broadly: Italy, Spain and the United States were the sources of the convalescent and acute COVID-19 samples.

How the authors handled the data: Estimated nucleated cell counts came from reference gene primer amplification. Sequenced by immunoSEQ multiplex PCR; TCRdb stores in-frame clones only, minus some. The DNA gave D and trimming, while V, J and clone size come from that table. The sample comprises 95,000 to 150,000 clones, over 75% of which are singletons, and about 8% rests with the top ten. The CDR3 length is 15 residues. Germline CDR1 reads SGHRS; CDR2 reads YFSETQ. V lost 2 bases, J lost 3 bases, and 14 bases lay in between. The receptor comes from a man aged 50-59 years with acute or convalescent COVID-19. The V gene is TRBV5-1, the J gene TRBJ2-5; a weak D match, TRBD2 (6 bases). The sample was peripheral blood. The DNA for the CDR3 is TGCGCCAGCAGCTTTCTCCGGGACTCGGAAGAGACCCAGTACTTC. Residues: CASSFLRDSEETQYF.